The sequence of this T cell receptor beta chain was determined in a study of T-cell reconstitution after alpha-beta-depleted transplantation in children. Study results and caveats: Several patients had high TCRbeta diversity at day 60; it came from surviving recipient T cells and thymic progenitors. Several hundred rapidly expanded clones from non-depleted graft cells reportedly supplied alpha-beta T cells about two months post-transplant. A year had passed since transplant, and T-cell counts and diversity by then came mostly from newly produced T cells.

This clonotype was found many times. Antigen unknown. Trimming cost V 6 bases and J 4 bases, with 13 bases left between them. The germline CDR1 and CDR2 sequences are MNHEY and SVGAGI. This CDR3 comprises 14 residues. Preparation of the TCRbeta library used unique molecular identifiers. TCRdb used MiXCR to reprocess the PCR reads, holding one entry per CDR3 protein. The repertoire includes a few hundred thousand distinct CDR3 sequences, 9.5% to 13% of them detected once, and roughly a quarter sits in the top ten. The material was peripheral blood, obtained 180 days after TCRalphabeta/CD19-depleted stem cell transplant. The receptor comes from a male patient aged 2-15 years who had a stem cell transplant for chronic granulomatous disease, so the T cells may come from the graft donor. This chain connects TRBV6-5 to TRBJ1-3; D unclear. Here the CDR3 reads CASSLQLPGNTIYF. The DNA of the CDR3 is TGTGCCAGCAGCTTACAATTACCCGGAAACACCATATATTTT.